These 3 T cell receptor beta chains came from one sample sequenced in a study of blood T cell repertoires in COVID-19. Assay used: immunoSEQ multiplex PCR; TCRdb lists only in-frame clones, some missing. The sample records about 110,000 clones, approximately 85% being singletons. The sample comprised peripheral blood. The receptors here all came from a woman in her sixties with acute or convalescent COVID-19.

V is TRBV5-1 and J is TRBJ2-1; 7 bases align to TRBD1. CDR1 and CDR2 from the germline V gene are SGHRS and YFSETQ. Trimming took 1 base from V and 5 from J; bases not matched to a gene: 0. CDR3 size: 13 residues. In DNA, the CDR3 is TGCGCCAGCAGCTTGACAGGGGACAATGAGCAGTTCTTC. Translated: CASSLTGDNEQFF.

CDR3 nucleotides: TGTGCCAGCGGTTTCCCCAGAGCGGGGGACAATGAGCAGTTCTTC. Its translation: CASGFPRAGDNEQFF. The chain couples TRBV3-1 (or the pseudogene TRBV3-2) to TRBJ2-1, with TRBD2 matching over 8 bases. J was trimmed by 5 bases and V by 8 bases; bases with no gene match: 11. Germline-derived CDR1 and CDR2 are LGHDT and YNNKEL (reference sequence). CDR3 length: 15 amino acids.

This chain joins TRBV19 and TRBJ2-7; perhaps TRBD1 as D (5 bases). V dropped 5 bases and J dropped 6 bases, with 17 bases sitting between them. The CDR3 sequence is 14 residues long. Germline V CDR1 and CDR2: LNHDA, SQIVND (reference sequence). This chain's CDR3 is CASSSTVTGGEQYF. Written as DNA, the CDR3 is TGTGCCAGTAGTTCGACAGTTACGGGTGGCGAGCAGTACTTC. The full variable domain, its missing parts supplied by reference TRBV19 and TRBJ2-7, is DGGITQSPKYLFRKEGQNVTLSCEQNLNHDAMYWYRQDPGQGLRLIYYSQIVNDFQKGDIAEGYSVSREKKESFPLTVTSAQKNPTAFYLCASSSTVTGGEQYFGPGTRLTVT.